This record covers a single TCR beta chain. This clone was picked up a small number of times. Its binding antigen is unknown. No base quality values were provided; no much bigger clone lies one nucleotide off. Each donor gave one peripheral blood draw, roughly 110 mL on average, collected into heparinised tubes. A BD FACSAria II and a panel including CD45RO, CCR7, CD25, CD127, CD95 and CD27 were used to sort naive, central memory, regulatory and stem cell-like memory CD4+ T cells. Every sorted population had a purity above 95%. PBMCs were separated immediately by Lymphoprep density gradient centrifugation and were stained directly, without being cultured. So that batch effects would be minimized, each experiment stained and sorted samples in pairs, pairing one healthy donor with one patient. This entry is derived from a study of beta chain features in type 1 diabetes (dated by TCRdb to 2016 to 2019). A note on the overall study: Mean age, gender distribution, total cell number and subset yield were not different between patients and healthy donors. Regulatory and stem cell-like memory subsets were obtained from only 8 patients and about 8 healthy donors, while naive and central memory subsets were obtained from all 30 or so donors. In the study, TCRB repertoires of sorted circulating CD4+ T cell subsets from recently diagnosed type 1 diabetes patients were compared with those of matched healthy donors. A total of roughly 110 million sorted cells were examined across all samples, and the number of cells per subset was strongly correlated with RNA yield. Study-level results and caveats: Because the HLA sub-analyses included only small numbers of individuals, any influence of HLA type on TCRB rearrangement was left unresolved. Because cDNA was sequenced instead of genomic DNA, activated cells with high expression could be over-represented, although the groups did not differ in activation or CD3 levels. Patients with type 1 diabetes made fewer insertions and deleted more nucleotides at VDJ recombination sites, implying thymic rearrangement abnormalities. In all four CD4+ subsets, TCRB CDR3 length was moderately but significantly shorter in type 1 diabetes patients. Shorter templates might be favored by PCR, yet because patient and control samples were amplified and corrected together, any such skew would affect both groups equally. Naive, central memory and regulatory TCRB repertoires appeared more similar among patients than among healthy donors.

All of the isolated RNA was reverse transcribed with the High Capacity cDNA Reverse Transcription Kit, so expressed TCRB transcripts were sequenced. Deep immunoSEQ sequencing was applied to naive, central memory and regulatory T cell samples, giving an average of approximately 4 million total reads per sample. After sorted cells were lysed in RLT buffer, RNA was extracted with DNase-treated RNeasy Micro or Mini kits, with the choice depending on cell number. Each cell subset was processed separately to prevent cross-contamination, with patient and healthy donor samples processed together. TCRB sequences were amplified from cDNA with the immunoSEQ multiplex PCR, producing 87-bp fragments spanning the CDR3 region. Amplicons were sequenced on the Illumina HiSeq platform. The study's own analysis went as follows. Synthetic template baselines were used to correct PCR bias computationally, reads within Hamming distance 2 were collapsed, and singletons that could not be merged were discarded. Reads were aligned against IMGT so that V, D and J genes, CDR3 length and insertions or deletions at six rearrangement sites could be assigned. Within each subset, clonotype counts were normalized to sorted cell number, after which true diversity and Gini coefficients were computed with the tcR R package. The overlap coefficient, calculated on TCRB nucleotide sequences, was used to measure repertoire sharing. Out-of-frame TCRB sequences from naive cells were analyzed to stand in for the pre-selection repertoire. TCRdb provides this immuneACCESS table in a form limited to in-frame rearrangements. Some clones are lacking; in checked studies, under half of them reflect an unresolved V gene, and why the rest are absent is not known. The V and J calls and clone size were taken over from that table, and D and trimming were inferred from the DNA. This sample gives 600,000 to 650,000 clones in total; about 16% of them show up just once. The top ten hold approximately 0.099% of the sample.

V gives up 3 bases and J gives up 7 bases, and the segment between their germline ends measures 18 bases. Reading from cysteine to phenylalanine, the CDR3 counts 16 amino acids. The sequence is cut down to CDR3 DNA, 48 bases in frame from base 1. CDR1 and CDR2 were assigned from the germline V gene as LGHNA and YSLEER. Source material: naive CD4+ T cells from blood. Reading the label with the study, this specimen's cell subset or site is: true naive CD4+ T cells. The chain links TRBV4-3 with TRBJ2-2; the D gene is tentatively TRBD1 or TRBD2, each matching 7 bases. The receptor's source is a man aged 18-30 years in good health. This receptor carries the CDR3 CASSHLSGGAGGELFF. The nucleotides are TGCGCCAGCAGCCATCTCTCAGGGGGGGCAGGCGGGGAGCTGTTTTTT.